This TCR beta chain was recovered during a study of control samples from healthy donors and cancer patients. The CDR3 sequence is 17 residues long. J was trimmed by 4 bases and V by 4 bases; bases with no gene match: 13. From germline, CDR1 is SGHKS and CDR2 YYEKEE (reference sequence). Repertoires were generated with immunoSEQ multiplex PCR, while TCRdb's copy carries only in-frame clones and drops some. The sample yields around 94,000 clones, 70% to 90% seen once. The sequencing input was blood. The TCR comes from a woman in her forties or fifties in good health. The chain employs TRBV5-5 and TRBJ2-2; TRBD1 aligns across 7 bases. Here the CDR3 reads CASSQRGQPTGTGELFF. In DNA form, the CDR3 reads TGTGCCAGCAGCCAACGGGGACAGCCTACGGGCACCGGGGAGCTGTTTTTT.